This T cell receptor (beta chain) was retrieved from a study of cytotoxic CD8 clonotypes in ibrutinib-treated CLL. Across the study: Among patients, 24 responded partially and 2 completely; roughly 15 then stayed remitted and around twelve progressed after median approximately 70 months. Study-wide points: Public clonotypes (which were uncommon) either contracted or remained stable on treatment. Clonality was higher at baseline than in age-matched healthy donors and tracked circulating CD8+ T-cell counts.

About 2 micrograms of genomic DNA came from cryopreserved PBMCs for TCR beta libraries. With regard to this clone: Its matching antigen is unknown.

The germline V gene has CDR1 MNHEY and CDR2 SVGAGI. The CDR3 is 15 residues long. The V end was cut by 0 bases, the J end by 9 bases, with 15 bases between. Profiled with immunoSEQ multiplex PCR; TCRdb holds only in-frame clones, not every one. This sample carries about 140,000 clones, around 90% of them seen once, and the ten largest clones take under 14%. The TCR originated in a human donor with chronic lymphocytic leukemia. Sequenced here: PBMCs, sampled after 12 months of ibrutinib treatment. The genes are TRBV6-5 and TRBJ2-1; no definite D call. The CDR3 DNA is TGTGCCAGCAGTTACTCGGCATTGACGAGCACTGAGCAGTTCTTC. Encoded protein: CASSYSALTSTEQFF.